These 2 T cell receptor beta chains were sequenced from one sample in a study of response to subunit inactivated influenza vaccine. TCRdb re-called the RT-PCR reads through MiXCR, storing one row per CDR3 protein. The sample has fewer than 550,000 distinct CDR3 sequences; roughly 23% are singletons. The sequencing used CD4+ T cells sorted from PBMCs, collected 5 to 6 days after vaccination. These receptor sequences come from a man aged 45-60 years who received an inactivated influenza vaccine.

The chain employs TRBV2 and TRBJ2-3; the match to TRBD1 covers 7 bases. This CDR3 region has 14 residues. The trim removed 7 bases at V and 2 bases at J, leaving 6 bases unmatched. The germline V gene encodes CDR1 SNHLY and CDR2 FYNNEI. The CDR3 loop reads CASKDRANTDTQYF. DNA for the CDR3: TGTGCCAGCAAAGACAGGGCGAACACAGATACGCAGTATTTT.

V and J are TRBV6-2 or TRBV6-3 and TRBJ1-5, with TRBD1 identical over 9 bases. This CDR3 has 13 amino acids. Trimming removed 6 bases from V and 8 bases from J; junction bases left unmatched: 5. Germline CDR1 MNHEY, CDR2 SVGEGT. The DNA for the CDR3 is TGTGCCAGCAGAACGGGACAGGGTAAGCCCCAGCATTTT. Its translation is CASRTGQGKPQHF.